One and the same sample provided the 27 T cell receptor beta chains below, sequenced in a study of regulatory T cells in long-lasting Graves disease. Noted time point: newly diagnosed GD, antithyroid drugs for less than 3 months. After RNA was extracted from PBMCs, the TCR library was made from it. For TCR beta, libraries came from iRepertoire HTBI primers and Arm-PCR of CDR3 regions. TCRdb analysed the multiplex PCR reads with MiXCR anew, one entry per CDR3 protein. This repertoire shows 420,000 or so distinct CDR3 sequences, over 15% found once; its top ten account for 23%. The data also belong to a second study, concerning T cells in Graves' hyperthyroidism and ophthalmopathy.

Sequenced material: peripheral blood mononuclear cells (PBMCs), taken at new diagnosis, from a patient treated with antithyroid drugs. Receptors were obtained from a woman between 18 and 29 years old with Graves disease.

CDR3 amino acids: CASSLGQGVAMNTEAFF. The CDR3 nucleotides are TGTGCCAGCAGCTTAGGGCAGGGTGTTGCCATGAACACTGAAGCTTTCTTT. The chain is built from TRBV7-9 and TRBJ1-1, with D perhaps matching TRBD1 (5 bases). This CDR3 has 17 amino acids. The V and J ends lost 1 base and 0 bases respectively, with 15 bases between them. Germline V gives CDR1 SEHNR, CDR2 FQNEAQ (reference sequence).

This clonotype was seen a single time. A read error may be the cause here, since a much bigger clone is one base away. V gene TRBV19 combines with J gene TRBJ2-7, with 8 bases identical to TRBD2. CDR1 and CDR2 from the germline V gene are LNHDA and SQIVND (reference sequence). The CDR3 extends over 10 amino acids. As DNA, the CDR3 is TGTAGCGGGAGCCCCTACGAGCAGTACTTC. Its translation is CSGSPYEQYF.

This clonotype has more than one count but fewer than ten. The chain is built from TRBV28 and TRBJ2-7; 11 bases match TRBD1. The germline V gene encodes CDR1 MDHEN and CDR2 SYDVKM. V was clipped by 5 bases and J by 3 bases; unmatched bases: 9. The CDR3 runs to 16 residues. CDR3: CASSTRGTGGGYEQYF. For the CDR3, the DNA is TGTGCCAGCAGTACCCGCGGGACAGGGGGAGGCTACGAGCAGTACTTC.

V usage is TRBV15 and J usage is TRBJ2-3; 16 bases are shared with TRBD2. The DNA end is a closer match to TRBJ2-5, so the J assignment may be wrong. The V gene's germline CDR1 is LNHNV and CDR2 YYDKDF (reference sequence). The CDR3 is 16 residues long. The CDR3 reads CATSEGLAGGRETQYF. The CDR3 region has the DNA TGTGCCACCAGCGAGGGACTAGCGGGAGGGAGGGAGACCCAGTACTTC.

The V gene is TRBV19, the J gene TRBJ2-1; 8 nucleotides match TRBD1. The germline V gene has CDR1 LNHDA and CDR2 SQIVND (reference sequence). V dropped 3 bases and J dropped 4; count of bases not matched to a gene: 5. This CDR3 has 15 amino acids. The CDR3 DNA reads TGTGCCAGTAGTATCGGGGACAGGTATTACAATGAGCAGTTCTTC. Amino acid sequence: CASSIGDRYYNEQFF.

The genes are TRBV6-2 or TRBV6-3 and TRBJ2-2; 7 nucleotides match TRBD2. From germline, CDR1 is MNHEY and CDR2 SVGEGT. The CDR3 extends over 13 amino acids. V lost 7 bases, J lost 6 bases, and 5 bases stayed unmatched. CDR3 DNA sequence: TGTGCCAGCAAAAGACTAGCCCCCGGGGAGCTGTTTTTT. It specifies CASKRLAPGELFF.

This clonotype was seen more than once but under ten times. V gene TRBV11-2 combines with J gene TRBJ2-4; D ambiguous. Germline V gene data show CDR1 as SGHAT and CDR2 as FQNNGV. The CDR3 contains 15 residues. The V end lost 0 bases, the J end lost 0 bases, and 6 bases lay between the germline ends. The CDR3 protein is CASSLDGLAKNIQYF. The DNA of the CDR3 is TGTGCCAGCAGCTTAGACGGCCTAGCCAAAAACATTCAGTACTTC.

This clonotype was counted only a few times. CDR3 coding DNA: TGTGCCAGCAGAATAGCCGGGACAGGCAATCAGCCCCAGCATTTT. This translates into CASRIAGTGNQPQHF. J is TRBJ1-5 and V is TRBV6-1; 7 bases map to TRBD1. CDR1 is MNHNS, CDR2 SASEGT, per germline. J lost 2 bases, V lost 6 bases, and 7 bases had no gene match. The CDR3 is 15 amino acids.

This clonotype was recorded at least ten times. This rearrangement joins TRBV6-5 to TRBJ2-7; D not resolved. Trimming pared 4 bases from V and 3 bases from J, leaving 7 bases between. The CDR3 loop spans 12 amino acids. Germline assignment: CDR1 MNHEY and CDR2 SVGAGI. CDR3 sequence (DNA): TGTGCCAGCAGTTTGCTAAACTACGAGCAGTACTTC. Its protein is CASSLLNYEQYF.

Worth noting for this clonotype: A clone one base away is much larger, so this may be a read error. The chain employs TRBV20-1 and TRBJ2-4, with D unresolved. V lost 5 bases and J 13 bases, leaving 12 bases between the germline ends. The CDR3 contains 10 residues. Germline V CDR1 and CDR2: DFQATT, SNEGSKA (reference sequence). The DNA for the CDR3 is TGCAGTGCTGCTAAGGTAGGGCAGTACTTC. Residues: CSAAKVGQYF.

This clonotype was seen at least ten times. V usage is TRBV27 and J usage is TRBJ2-5, with 10 bases matching TRBD1. There are 15 residues in the CDR3. V shed 7 bases and J 2 bases; nucleotides not matched to a gene: 7. Germline CDR1 is MNHEY and CDR2 is SMNVEV (reference sequence). This CDR3 reads CASKTDRGPQETQYF. In DNA form, the CDR3 reads TGTGCCAGCAAGACCGACAGGGGGCCTCAAGAGACCCAGTACTTC.

The CDR3 nucleotides read TGTGCCAGCAGCTTGACAGGGAATGAAAAACTGTTTTTT. Translated: CASSLTGNEKLFF. V and J are TRBV5-8 and TRBJ1-4; D possibly corresponds to TRBD1 (6 bases). Per germline, CDR1 SGHTS and CDR2 YDEGEE. With 1 base removed from V and 5 bases from J, the gap between germline ends came to 6 bases. This CDR3 comprises 13 residues. The whole variable domain, filled in from reference TRBV5-8 and TRBJ1-4, reads EAGVTQSPTHLIKTRGQQATLRCSPISGHTSVYWYQQALGLGLQFLLWYDEGEERNRGNFPPRFSGRQFPNYSSELNVNALELEDSALYLCASSLTGNEKLFFGSGTQLSVL.

This clonotype showed up many times. The J gene is TRBJ1-5, the V gene TRBV30; maybe TRBD1 (6 bases). The CDR3 consists of 14 residues. Between the trimmed V and J ends, which lost 7 bases and 4 bases, there was a span of 17 bases. Germline values: CDR1 GTSNPN, CDR2 SVGIG (reference sequence). The CDR3 reads CASTPTGKNQPQHF. Here the CDR3 DNA reads TGTGCCTCGACCCCGACAGGAAAAAATCAGCCCCAGCATTTT.

With respect to this clonotype: This could be a read error, since a much larger clone is one nucleotide away. The gene calls are TRBV6-1 and TRBJ2-1, with 7 positions matching TRBD1. Germline assignment: CDR1 MNHNS and CDR2 SASEGT. CDR3 size: 14 residues. CDR3 nucleotide sequence: TGTGCCAACAGTGAGTCAGGGGGACGGTTCGAGCAGTTCTTC. Its translation is CANSESGGRFEQFF.

This clonotype was seen repeatedly, ten times or more. The chain combines TRBV12-3 or TRBV12-4 with TRBJ2-3, with a possible D match to TRBD1 (6 bases). This CDR3 has 15 amino acids. The V end lost 6 bases, the J end lost 4 bases, and 17 bases lay between the germline ends. DNA of the CDR3: TGTGCCAGCAGCCCGGGACAAAAAGGCCCAGATACGCAGTATTTT. It specifies CASSPGQKGPDTQYF.

This clonotype was seen ten or more times. This rearrangement joins TRBV24-1 to TRBJ2-3; tentatively, D is TRBD2 (5 bases). The CDR3 is made up of 15 amino acids. Germline-derived CDR1 and CDR2 are KGHDR and SFDVKD. The V gene lost 3 bases and the J gene lost 1 base, with 10 bases spanning the gap. The CDR3, as DNA: TGTGCCACCAGTGATAGAGGGTACGGCACAGATACGCAGTATTTT. Translating gives CATSDRGYGTDTQYF.

For this clonotype: The germline gene is not matched at one end of the junction; a read error may be the cause. The gene calls are TRBV3-1 and TRBJ2-7; D ambiguous. CDR1 is LGHDT, CDR2 YNNKEL, per germline (reference sequence). This CDR3 comprises 14 residues. The CDR3 spells CASNQMLGSAEQYF. The CDR3 DNA sequence: TGTGCCAGCAACCAAATGTTGGGGTCGGCCGAGCAGTACTTC.

V gene TRBV5-1 combines with J gene TRBJ1-1; tentative D call: TRBD1 (5 bases). Trimming cost V 0 bases and J 4 bases, with 7 bases left between them. The CDR3 is 13 amino acids. CDR1 and CDR2 from the germline V gene are SGHRS and YFSETQ. As DNA, the CDR3 is TGCGCCAGCAGCTTGGCGCAGGGCACTGAAGCTTTCTTT. Encoded protein: CASSLAQGTEAFF.

The V call is TRBV10-3, the J call TRBJ2-1, with 13 positions matching TRBD2. V lost 3 bases to trimming and J lost 7 bases; unmatched junction nucleotides: 6. The length of the CDR3 is 16 residues. Germline values: CDR1 ENHRY, CDR2 SYGVKD. CDR3 DNA: TGTGCCATCAGTGAACCCGGGACTAGCGGGAAGAATGAGCAGTTCTTC. Its protein is CAISEPGTSGKNEQFF.

The gene calls are TRBV19 and TRBJ1-5; 7 nucleotides align to TRBD1. The V and J ends lost 5 bases and 6 bases, in that order; junction bases with no gene match: 7. The CDR3 runs to 14 residues. Germline V gene lookup returns CDR1 LNHDA and CDR2 SQIVND (reference sequence). The CDR3: CASSFDRDGQPQHF. The CDR3 DNA follows: TGTGCCAGTAGTTTCGACAGGGATGGTCAGCCCCAGCATTTT.

The chain is built from TRBV6-4 and TRBJ2-3, with D possibly matching TRBD2 (6 bases). V was cut by 4 bases and J by 3 bases, with 14 bases left in between. Germline CDR1 MRHNA, CDR2 SNTAGT. The length of the CDR3 is 15 residues. The CDR3, as DNA: TGTGCCAGCAGTGTACTAGCCGTTGAGACAGATACGCAGTATTTT. Protein: CASSVLAVETDTQYF.

This clonotype was recorded at least ten times. The chain combines TRBV20-1 with TRBJ2-3, with 8 bases fitting TRBD1. Germline V gene sequence: CDR1 DFQATT, CDR2 SNEGSKA (reference sequence). This CDR3 comprises 13 residues. V gave up 1 base and J gave up 10 bases; unmatched junction bases: 7. The CDR3 here is CSARVTGGSAQYF. Here the CDR3 DNA reads TGCAGTGCTAGAGTAACAGGGGGTTCGGCGCAGTATTTT.

This clonotype was observed a few times. V and J are TRBV29-1 and TRBJ2-1; 11 positions match TRBD2. The CDR3 contains 16 residues. The germline gives CDR1 SQVTM, CDR2 ANQGSEA. The V segment lost 1 base and the J segment 4 bases; nucleotides outside the gene matches: 6. CDR3 loop: CSVEGTTSGNYNEQFF. In nucleotides, the CDR3 is TGCAGCGTTGAAGGAACGACTAGCGGGAATTACAATGAGCAGTTCTTC.

A word on this clonotype: A much larger clone is a single base away; this may be a read error. The chain links TRBV11-1 to TRBJ2-1; the D is unclear. CDR1 and CDR2 (germline): SGHAT, FQDESV (reference sequence). V shed 2 bases and J shed 10 bases, with 12 bases lying between them. This CDR3 is 13 amino acids long. CDR3 sequence reads: CASSLSPPYEQFF. CDR3 bases: TGTGCCAGCAGCTTATCCCCTCCCTACGAGCAGTTCTTC. The full variable domain, in which reference TRBV11-1 and TRBJ2-1 provide the parts outside the CDR3, is EAEVAQSPRYKITEKSQAVAFWCDPISGHATLYWYRQILGQGPELLVQFQDESVVDDSQLPKDRFSAERLKGVDSTLKIQPAELGDSAMYLCASSLSPPYEQFFGPGTRLTVL.

A few counts support this clonotype. The chain joins TRBV28 to TRBJ1-5; TRBD1 might be the D (5 bases). CDR1 is MDHEN and CDR2 is SYDVKM in the germline V gene. V was pared by 3 bases and J by 0 bases, with 18 bases between. The CDR3 has 18 amino acids. Here the CDR3 reads CASSLGGTGPYSNQPQHF. Here the CDR3 DNA reads TGTGCCAGCAGTTTGGGGGGTACGGGCCCTTATAGCAATCAGCCCCAGCATTTT.

This chain connects TRBV12-3 or TRBV12-4 to TRBJ2-1; D tentatively reads TRBD1 or TRBD2 (5 bases each). CDR3 length: 11 residues. V gave up 11 bases and J gave up 11 bases, with 16 bases separating them. This CDR3 is CASWGGLKQFF. In nucleotides, the CDR3 is TGTGCCTCCTGGGGCGGGCTGAAGCAGTTCTTC.

For this clonotype: A single base separates this from a much larger clone, so it may be a read error. The V and J genes are TRBV6-2 or TRBV6-3 and TRBJ2-7; possibly TRBD2 for D (6 bases). The CDR3 consists of 15 residues. Germline loops: CDR1 MNHEY, CDR2 SVGEGT. Trimming cost V 4 bases and J 0 bases, with 13 bases left between them. CDR3 amino acids: CASSCYSGNSYEQYF. As DNA, the CDR3 is TGTGCCAGCAGTTGTTATAGCGGAAACTCCTACGAGCAGTACTTC.